Each of the 4 T cell receptor beta chains below was sequenced from the same sample in a study of T cells in Graves' hyperthyroidism and ophthalmopathy. Amplification targeted TCR beta CDR3 regions from RNA transcripts. Initially, a first-round RT-PCR of the TCR CDR3 employed the HTBI primer set. TCRdb fed the multiplex PCR reads into MiXCR, producing one record per CDR3 protein. The data contain nearly 250,000 distinct CDR3 sequences, roughly 22% of them singletons. The specimen was blood. The receptors were gathered from a woman between 35 and 50 years old with Graves' ophthalmopathy.

There are many counts of this clonotype. The chain has TRBV4-1 and TRBJ2-2, with a weak D call TRBD2 (6 bases). V lost 0 bases, J lost 1 base, and 15 bases lay in between. The CDR3 is 18 residues long. In germline, CDR1 is MGHRA, CDR2 YSYEKL. The chain's CDR3 is CASSQDESKAGNTGELFF. CDR3 nucleotides: TGCGCCAGCAGCCAAGATGAGTCGAAAGCGGGGAACACCGGGGAGCTGTTTTTT.

This clonotype occurred many times. The rearrangement uses TRBV12-3 or TRBV12-4 and TRBJ1-2; no definite D call. CDR3 length: 12 residues. V lost 6 bases, J lost 3 bases, and 8 bases lay in between. The CDR3 protein is CASSEVDYGYTF. The DNA for the CDR3 is TGTGCCAGCAGCGAGGTGGACTATGGCTACACCTTC.

This clonotype came up many times. V usage is TRBV11-2 and J usage is TRBJ2-7; 7 bases fit TRBD2. The V gene end was trimmed by 5 bases and the J gene end by 2 bases; junction bases not matched to a gene: 9. This CDR3 has 15 residues. Germline values: CDR1 SGHAT, CDR2 FQNNGV. CDR3 DNA sequence: TGTGCCAGCAGCCGGCAGCGGGACCCAACCTACGAGCAGTACTTC. Its translation is CASSRQRDPTYEQYF.

This clonotype was seen repeatedly, ten times or more. The chain joins TRBV28 to TRBJ1-1; TRBD1 matches at 11 bases. Germline CDR1 and CDR2: MDHEN and SYDVKM. After removal of 2 bases from V and 4 bases from J, the junction contained 3 bases not matched to a gene. The CDR3 runs to 15 residues. In DNA, the CDR3 is TGTGCCAGCAGTTTACGGGACAGGGGGGCCACTGAAGCTTTCTTT. Translation: CASSLRDRGATEAFF.